This T cell receptor (beta chain) was found in a study of CD8 T cells in ankylosing spondylitis. Generation of TCR beta libraries employed quantitative 5'-RACE incorporating molecular barcodes. A single record per CDR3 protein comes from TCRdb applying MiXCR to the 5' RACE reads. The sample yields 150,000 to 200,000 distinct CDR3 sequences, approximately 13% seen once. This clonotype has ten or more counts. Its antigen is still unknown. CDR3 length equals 17 residues. Trimming at V came to 2 bases and at J to 0 bases, leaving 7 bases not matched to a gene. The germline CDR1 and CDR2 sequences are SGHRS and YFSETQ. Overall study findings and caveats: The clones that were linked to disease were reported to be significantly enriched in matched synovial fluid samples from ankylosing spondylitis patients. Some motif variants were previously reported in reactive arthritis synovial fluid and blood. Blood from ankylosing spondylitis patients appeared to carry a characteristic roughly 8-variant TCR beta motif.

Sequencing input: blood, either unsorted or a sorted T cell fraction (not recorded which). J is TRBJ2-2 and V is TRBV5-1, with TRBD2 matching 7 bases. This receptor was obtained from a female donor with ankylosing spondylitis or in good health (not recorded which). The CDR3 DNA follows: TGCGCCAGCAGCTTACACAGCGGGGCGGCGAACACCGGGGAGCTGTTTTTT. Protein product: CASSLHSGAANTGELFF.